This TCR beta chain stems from a study of T cell repertoires in ileal Crohn's disease. Study-level information: About half of patients got postoperative therapy: roughly 12 thiopurines, over 15 anti-TNF.

Findings and caveats of the study: Compared with CD4 T cells, sorted CD8 cells carried more expanded clones. Clonal expansions were more frequent in active smokers than non-smokers at surgery.

On this clone: What it binds is unknown.

Produced via immunoSEQ multiplex PCR; TCRdb's table is partial and in-frame only. The table shows around 33,000 clones, with roughly 75% occurring only once. Germline V gene lookup returns CDR1 SNHLY and CDR2 FYNNEI. The CDR3 loop spans 14 amino acids. Trimming took 6 bases from V and 7 from J; bases not matched to a gene: 9. This chain connects TRBV2 to TRBJ2-4; 7 bases line up with TRBD1. The sequenced material came from ileal tissue. The receptor comes from an adult with Crohn's disease. The CDR3 sequence is CASSPDRVVNIQYF. The CDR3 nucleotides read TGTGCCAGCAGCCCCGACAGGGTGGTGAACATTCAGTACTTC. Full variable domain (rest looked up from reference TRBV2 and TRBJ2-4): EPEVTQTPSHQVTQMGQEVILRCVPISNHLYFYWYRQILGQKVEFLVSFYNNEISEKSEIFDDQFSVERPDGSNFTLKIRSTKLEDSAMYFCASSPDRVVNIQYFGAGTRLSVL.